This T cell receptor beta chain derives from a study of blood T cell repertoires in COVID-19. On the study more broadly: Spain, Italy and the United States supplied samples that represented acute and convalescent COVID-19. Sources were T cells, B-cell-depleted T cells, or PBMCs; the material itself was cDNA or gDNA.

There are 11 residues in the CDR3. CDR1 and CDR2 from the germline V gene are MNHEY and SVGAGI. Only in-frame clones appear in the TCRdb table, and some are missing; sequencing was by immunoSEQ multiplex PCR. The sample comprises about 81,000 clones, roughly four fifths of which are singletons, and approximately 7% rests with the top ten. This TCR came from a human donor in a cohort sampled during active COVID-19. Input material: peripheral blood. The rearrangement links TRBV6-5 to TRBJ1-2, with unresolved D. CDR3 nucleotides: TGTGGGAGAGACGGGGTCTATGGCTACACCTTC. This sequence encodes CGRDGVYGYTF.